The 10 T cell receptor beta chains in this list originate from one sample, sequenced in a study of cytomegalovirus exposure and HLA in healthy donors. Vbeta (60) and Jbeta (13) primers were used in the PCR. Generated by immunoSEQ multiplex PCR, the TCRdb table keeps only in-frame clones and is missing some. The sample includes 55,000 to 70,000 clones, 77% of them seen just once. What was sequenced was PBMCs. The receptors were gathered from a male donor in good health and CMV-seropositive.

The CDR3 DNA follows: TGTGCCAGCAGCTTATTGAGGGCCCGGATCCAGTACTTC. It encodes CASSLLRARIQYF. The V gene is TRBV7-2, the J gene TRBJ2-5; D is perhaps TRBD2 (5 bases). The CDR3 sequence is 13 residues long. Trimming stripped 2 bases from V and 10 bases from J, with 14 bases between. CDR1 and CDR2 from the germline V gene are SGHTA and FQGNSA.

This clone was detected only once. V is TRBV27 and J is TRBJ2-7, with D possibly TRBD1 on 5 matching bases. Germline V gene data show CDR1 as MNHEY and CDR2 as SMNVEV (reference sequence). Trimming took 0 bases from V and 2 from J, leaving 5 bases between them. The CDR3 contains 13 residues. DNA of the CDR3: TGTGCCAGCAGTTTATCCAGGGCCTACGAGCAGTACTTC. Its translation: CASSLSRAYEQYF.

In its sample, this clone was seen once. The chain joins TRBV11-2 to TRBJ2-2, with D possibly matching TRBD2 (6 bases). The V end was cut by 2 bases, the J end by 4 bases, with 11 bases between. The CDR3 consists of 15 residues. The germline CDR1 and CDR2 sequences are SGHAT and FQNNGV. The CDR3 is CASSLWGVGTGELFF. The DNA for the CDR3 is TGTGCCAGCAGCTTATGGGGGGTCGGCACCGGGGAGCTGTTTTTT.

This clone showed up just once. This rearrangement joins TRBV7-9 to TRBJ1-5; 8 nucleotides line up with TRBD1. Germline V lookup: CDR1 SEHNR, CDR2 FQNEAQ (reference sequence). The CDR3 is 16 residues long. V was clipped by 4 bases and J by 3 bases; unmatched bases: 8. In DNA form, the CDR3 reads TGTGCCAGCAGCTCCACCGGACAGGGTAACAATCAGCCCCAGCATTTT. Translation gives CASSSTGQGNNQPQHF. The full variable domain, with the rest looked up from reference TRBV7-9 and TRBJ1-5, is DTGVSQNPRHKITKRGQNVTFRCDPISEHNRLYWYRQTLGQGPEFLTYFQNEAQLEKSRLLSDRFSAERPKGSFSTLEIQRTEQGDSAMYLCASSSTGQGNNQPQHFGDGTRLSIL.

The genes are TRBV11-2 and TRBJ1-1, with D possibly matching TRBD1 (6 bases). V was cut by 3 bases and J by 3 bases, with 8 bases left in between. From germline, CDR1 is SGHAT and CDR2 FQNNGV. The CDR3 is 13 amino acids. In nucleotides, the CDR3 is TGTGCCAGCAGCTTTGGGGGCTACACTGAAGCTTTCTTT. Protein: CASSFGGYTEAFF. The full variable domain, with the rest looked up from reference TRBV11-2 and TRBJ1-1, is EAGVAQSPRYKIIEKRQSVAFWCNPISGHATLYWYQQILGQGPKLLIQFQNNGVVDDSQLPKDRFSAERLKGVDSTLKIQPAKLEDSAVYLCASSFGGYTEAFFGQGTRLTVV.

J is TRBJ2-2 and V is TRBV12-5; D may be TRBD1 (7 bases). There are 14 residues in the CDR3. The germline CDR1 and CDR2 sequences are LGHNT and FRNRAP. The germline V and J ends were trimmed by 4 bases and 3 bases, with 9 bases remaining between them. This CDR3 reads CASGSRGDTGELFF. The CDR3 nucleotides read TGTGCTAGTGGTTCCAGGGGGGACACCGGGGAGCTGTTTTTT.

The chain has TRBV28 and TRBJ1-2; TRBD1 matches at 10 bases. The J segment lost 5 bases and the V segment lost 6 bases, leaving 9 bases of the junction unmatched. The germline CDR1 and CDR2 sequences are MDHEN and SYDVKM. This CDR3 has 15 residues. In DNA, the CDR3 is TGTGCCAGCAGGGGACTAGACAGGGGGCGGTATGGCTACACCTTC. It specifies CASRGLDRGRYGYTF.

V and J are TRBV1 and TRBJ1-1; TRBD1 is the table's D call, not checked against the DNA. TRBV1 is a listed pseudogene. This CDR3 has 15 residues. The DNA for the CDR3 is TGCACCAGCAGCCACCCGATGGACAGGACTCCTGAAGCTTTCTTT. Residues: CTSSHPMDRTPEAFF.

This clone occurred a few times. CDR3 coding DNA: TGTGCCAGCTCACCGCGGGTTGGGCGAAGCACTGAAGCTTTCTTT. It is translated as CASSPRVGRSTEAFF. The genes are TRBV18 and TRBJ1-1; D ambiguous. Germline V lookup: CDR1 KGHSH, CDR2 LQKENI. Trimming took off 3 bases at V and 4 bases at J, with 15 bases between the two ends. CDR3 length: 15 amino acids. Variable domain in full (rest from reference TRBV18 and TRBJ1-1): NAGVMQNPRHLVRRRGQEARLRCSPMKGHSHVYWYRQLPEEGLKFMVYLQKENIIDESGMPKERFSAEFPKEGPSILRIQQVVRGDSAAYFCASSPRVGRSTEAFFGQGTRLTVV.

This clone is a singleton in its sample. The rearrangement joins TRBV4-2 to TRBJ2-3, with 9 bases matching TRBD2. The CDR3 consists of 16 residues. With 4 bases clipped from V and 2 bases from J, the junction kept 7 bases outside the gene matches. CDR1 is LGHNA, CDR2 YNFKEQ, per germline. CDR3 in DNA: TGTGCCAGCAGCCTCTCAGCGGGGGGAGCCACAGATACGCAGTATTTT. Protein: CASSLSAGGATDTQYF.